Sequencing of this TCR beta chain was carried out in a study of blood T cell repertoires in COVID-19. Turning to the study itself: Both acute and convalescent COVID-19 samples were obtained from the United States, Italy and Spain. PBMCs, B-cell-depleted T cells, or T cells were the source of the cDNA or gDNA that made up the material.

CDR1 is SGHKS and CDR2 is YYEKEE in the germline V gene (reference sequence). Trimming removed 4 bases from V and 5 bases from J; junction bases left unmatched: 6. The CDR3 contains 14 residues. In the original analysis: Reference gene primer amplification yielded estimated nucleated cell counts. TCRdb's copy holds only in-frame clones and misses some; the assay was immunoSEQ multiplex PCR. That table is the source of V, J and clone size, and D and trimming were worked out from the DNA. The profile shows tens of thousands of clones, 75% to 85% of them singletons. The TCR originated in a man between 60 and 75 years old with acute or convalescent COVID-19. The sequenced sample was peripheral blood. The chain uses TRBV5-5 and TRBJ2-5; TRBD1 agrees at 9 bases. Written as DNA, the CDR3 is TGTGCCAGCAGCCCCGGACAGGGGAGGGAGACCCAGTACTTC. This codes for CASSPGQGRETQYF. Filled out from reference TRBV5-5 and TRBJ2-5, the complete variable domain reads DAGVTQSPTHLIKTRGQQVTLRCSPISGHKSVSWYQQVLGQGPQFIFQYYEKEERGRGNFPDRFSARQFPNYSSELNVNALLLGDSALYLCASSPGQGRETQYFGPGTRLLVL.